This T cell receptor beta chain was captured in a study of cytomegalovirus exposure and HLA in healthy donors. Study-level findings and limits: In a later analysis, the majority of CMV-associated beta chains seemingly showed HLA restriction.

A remark on this clone: The antigen is unknown.

The germline CDR1 and CDR2 sequences are MNHEY and SVGAGI. V was shortened by 6 bases and J by 3 bases, with 13 bases between the two germline ends. This CDR3 region has 14 residues. It was with 60 Vbeta and 13 Jbeta primers that the PCR ran. Only in-frame clones appear in the TCRdb table, and some are missing; sequencing was by immunoSEQ multiplex PCR. The table has around 220,000 clones, less than 80% seen once. The sequenced sample consisted of PBMCs. This TCR came from a girl under 10 years old in good health and CMV-seronegative. The chain recombines TRBV6-5 with TRBJ2-3; D is possibly TRBD1 (5 bases). The CDR3 region has the DNA TGTGCCAGCAGGGCAGGGTCTATTACAGATACGCAGTATTTT. It yields the protein CASRAGSITDTQYF.